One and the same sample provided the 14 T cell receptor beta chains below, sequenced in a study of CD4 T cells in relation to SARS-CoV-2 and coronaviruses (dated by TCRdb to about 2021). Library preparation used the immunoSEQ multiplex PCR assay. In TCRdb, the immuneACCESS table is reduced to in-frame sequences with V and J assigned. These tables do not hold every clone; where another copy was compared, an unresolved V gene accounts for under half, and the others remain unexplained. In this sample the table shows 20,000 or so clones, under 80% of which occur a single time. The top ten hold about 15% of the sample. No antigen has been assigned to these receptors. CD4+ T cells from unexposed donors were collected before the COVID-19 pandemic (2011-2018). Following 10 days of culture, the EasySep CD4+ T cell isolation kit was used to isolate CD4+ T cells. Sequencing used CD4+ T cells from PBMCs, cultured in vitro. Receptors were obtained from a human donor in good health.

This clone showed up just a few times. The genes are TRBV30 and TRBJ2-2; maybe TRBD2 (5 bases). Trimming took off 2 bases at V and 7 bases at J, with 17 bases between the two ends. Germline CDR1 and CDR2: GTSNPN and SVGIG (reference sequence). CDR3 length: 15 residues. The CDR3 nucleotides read TGTGCCTGGAGTTTTCAATATATGGAGGTCGGGGAGCTGTTTTTT. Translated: CAWSFQYMEVGELFF.

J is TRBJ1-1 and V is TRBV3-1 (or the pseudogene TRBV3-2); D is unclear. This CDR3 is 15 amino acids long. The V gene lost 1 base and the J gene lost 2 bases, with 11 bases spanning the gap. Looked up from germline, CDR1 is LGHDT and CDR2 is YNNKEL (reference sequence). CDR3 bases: TGTGCCAGCAGCCAAGGGGCCAATGTTAACACTGAAGCTTTCTTT. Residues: CASSQGANVNTEAFF.

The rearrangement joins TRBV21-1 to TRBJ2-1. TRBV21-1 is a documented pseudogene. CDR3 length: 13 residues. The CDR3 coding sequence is TGTGCCAGCAGCTACCTTTGGGGCAATGAGCAGTTCTTC. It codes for CASSYLWGNEQFF.

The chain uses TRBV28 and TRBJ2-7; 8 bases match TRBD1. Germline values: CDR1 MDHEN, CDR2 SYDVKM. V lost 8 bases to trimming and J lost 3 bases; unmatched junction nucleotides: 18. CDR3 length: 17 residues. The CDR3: CASGFKVRTGRLYEQYF. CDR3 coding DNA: TGTGCCAGCGGATTCAAAGTACGGACAGGGAGACTCTACGAGCAGTACTTC.

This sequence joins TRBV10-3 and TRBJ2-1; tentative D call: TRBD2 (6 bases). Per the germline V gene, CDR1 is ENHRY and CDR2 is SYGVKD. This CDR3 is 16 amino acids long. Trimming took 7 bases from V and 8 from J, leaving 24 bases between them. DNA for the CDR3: TGTGCCATCACGGGACTCCTAGCTTCTAAGATCGATGAGCAGTTCTTC. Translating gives CAITGLLASKIDEQFF.

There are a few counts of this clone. The CDR3 nucleotides are TGTGCCAGCAGATACACAGGGAGCTACGAGCAGTACTTC. Amino acids: CASRYTGSYEQYF. The gene calls are TRBV5-6 and TRBJ2-7; perhaps TRBD1 as D (6 bases). Trimming took off 5 bases at V and 3 bases at J, with 12 bases between the two ends. Germline values: CDR1 SGHDT, CDR2 YYEEEE. The CDR3 has 13 residues.

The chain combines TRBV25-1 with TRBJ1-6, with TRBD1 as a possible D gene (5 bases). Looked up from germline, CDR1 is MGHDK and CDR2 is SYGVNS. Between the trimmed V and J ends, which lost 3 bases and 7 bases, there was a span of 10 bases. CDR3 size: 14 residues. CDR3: CASSDTGYNSPLHF. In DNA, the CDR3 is TGTGCCAGCAGTGATACAGGATACAATTCACCCCTCCACTTT.

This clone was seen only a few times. Here the CDR3 reads CASSPSAGLYNEQFF. The CDR3 bases are TGTGCCAGCTCACCATCAGCGGGACTCTACAATGAGCAGTTCTTC. The rearrangement joins TRBV18 to TRBJ2-1; 7 nucleotides agree with TRBD2. This CDR3 is 15 amino acids long. V trimming: 2 bases; J trimming: 3 bases; junction bases outside the gene matches: 4. The germline gives CDR1 KGHSH, CDR2 LQKENI.

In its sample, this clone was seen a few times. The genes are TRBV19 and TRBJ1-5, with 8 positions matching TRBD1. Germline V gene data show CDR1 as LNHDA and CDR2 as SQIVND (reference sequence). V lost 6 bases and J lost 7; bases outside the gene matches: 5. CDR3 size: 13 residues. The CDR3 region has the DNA TGTGCCAGTAGAGACAGGGGTTCCCAGCCCCAGCATTTT. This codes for CASRDRGSQPQHF. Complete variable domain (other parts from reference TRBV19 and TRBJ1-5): DGGITQSPKYLFRKEGQNVTLSCEQNLNHDAMYWYRQDPGQGLRLIYYSQIVNDFQKGDIAEGYSVSREKKESFPLTVTSAQKNPTAFYLCASRDRGSQPQHFGDGTRLSIL.

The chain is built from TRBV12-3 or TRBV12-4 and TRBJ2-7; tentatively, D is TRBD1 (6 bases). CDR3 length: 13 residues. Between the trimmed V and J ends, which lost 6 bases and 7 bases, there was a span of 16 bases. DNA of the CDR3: TGTGCCAGCAGCATTTATACAGGGTCGGAGCAGTACTTC. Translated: CASSIYTGSEQYF.

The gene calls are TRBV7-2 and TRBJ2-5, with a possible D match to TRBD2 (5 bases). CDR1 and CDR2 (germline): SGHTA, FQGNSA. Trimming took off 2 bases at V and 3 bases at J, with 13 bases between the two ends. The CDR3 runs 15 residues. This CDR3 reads CASSLWFGVEETQYF. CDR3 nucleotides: TGTGCCAGCAGCTTATGGTTCGGGGTCGAAGAGACCCAGTACTTC.

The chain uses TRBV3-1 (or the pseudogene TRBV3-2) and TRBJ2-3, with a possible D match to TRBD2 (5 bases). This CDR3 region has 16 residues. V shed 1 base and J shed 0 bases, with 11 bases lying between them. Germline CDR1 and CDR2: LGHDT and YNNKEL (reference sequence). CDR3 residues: CASSQGPGLSTDTQYF. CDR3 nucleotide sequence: TGTGCCAGCAGCCAAGGCCCGGGGTTGAGCACAGATACGCAGTATTTT.

CDR3 in DNA: TGTGCCAGCAGCTTAGCAGGCAGTGCCTACGAGCAGTACTTC. As protein: CASSLAGSAYEQYF. This chain links TRBV7-8 with TRBJ2-7; D gene uncertain. The CDR3 has 14 amino acids. Germline-derived CDR1 and CDR2 are SGHVS and FQNEAQ. V lost 0 bases, J lost 2 bases, and 8 bases lay in between.

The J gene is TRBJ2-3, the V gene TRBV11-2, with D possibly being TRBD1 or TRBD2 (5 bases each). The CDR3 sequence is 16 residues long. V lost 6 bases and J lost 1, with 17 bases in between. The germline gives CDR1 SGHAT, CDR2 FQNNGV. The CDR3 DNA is TGTGCCAGCAGACCCCCGGGACGAAAACGCACAGATACGCAGTATTTT. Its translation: CASRPPGRKRTDTQYF.